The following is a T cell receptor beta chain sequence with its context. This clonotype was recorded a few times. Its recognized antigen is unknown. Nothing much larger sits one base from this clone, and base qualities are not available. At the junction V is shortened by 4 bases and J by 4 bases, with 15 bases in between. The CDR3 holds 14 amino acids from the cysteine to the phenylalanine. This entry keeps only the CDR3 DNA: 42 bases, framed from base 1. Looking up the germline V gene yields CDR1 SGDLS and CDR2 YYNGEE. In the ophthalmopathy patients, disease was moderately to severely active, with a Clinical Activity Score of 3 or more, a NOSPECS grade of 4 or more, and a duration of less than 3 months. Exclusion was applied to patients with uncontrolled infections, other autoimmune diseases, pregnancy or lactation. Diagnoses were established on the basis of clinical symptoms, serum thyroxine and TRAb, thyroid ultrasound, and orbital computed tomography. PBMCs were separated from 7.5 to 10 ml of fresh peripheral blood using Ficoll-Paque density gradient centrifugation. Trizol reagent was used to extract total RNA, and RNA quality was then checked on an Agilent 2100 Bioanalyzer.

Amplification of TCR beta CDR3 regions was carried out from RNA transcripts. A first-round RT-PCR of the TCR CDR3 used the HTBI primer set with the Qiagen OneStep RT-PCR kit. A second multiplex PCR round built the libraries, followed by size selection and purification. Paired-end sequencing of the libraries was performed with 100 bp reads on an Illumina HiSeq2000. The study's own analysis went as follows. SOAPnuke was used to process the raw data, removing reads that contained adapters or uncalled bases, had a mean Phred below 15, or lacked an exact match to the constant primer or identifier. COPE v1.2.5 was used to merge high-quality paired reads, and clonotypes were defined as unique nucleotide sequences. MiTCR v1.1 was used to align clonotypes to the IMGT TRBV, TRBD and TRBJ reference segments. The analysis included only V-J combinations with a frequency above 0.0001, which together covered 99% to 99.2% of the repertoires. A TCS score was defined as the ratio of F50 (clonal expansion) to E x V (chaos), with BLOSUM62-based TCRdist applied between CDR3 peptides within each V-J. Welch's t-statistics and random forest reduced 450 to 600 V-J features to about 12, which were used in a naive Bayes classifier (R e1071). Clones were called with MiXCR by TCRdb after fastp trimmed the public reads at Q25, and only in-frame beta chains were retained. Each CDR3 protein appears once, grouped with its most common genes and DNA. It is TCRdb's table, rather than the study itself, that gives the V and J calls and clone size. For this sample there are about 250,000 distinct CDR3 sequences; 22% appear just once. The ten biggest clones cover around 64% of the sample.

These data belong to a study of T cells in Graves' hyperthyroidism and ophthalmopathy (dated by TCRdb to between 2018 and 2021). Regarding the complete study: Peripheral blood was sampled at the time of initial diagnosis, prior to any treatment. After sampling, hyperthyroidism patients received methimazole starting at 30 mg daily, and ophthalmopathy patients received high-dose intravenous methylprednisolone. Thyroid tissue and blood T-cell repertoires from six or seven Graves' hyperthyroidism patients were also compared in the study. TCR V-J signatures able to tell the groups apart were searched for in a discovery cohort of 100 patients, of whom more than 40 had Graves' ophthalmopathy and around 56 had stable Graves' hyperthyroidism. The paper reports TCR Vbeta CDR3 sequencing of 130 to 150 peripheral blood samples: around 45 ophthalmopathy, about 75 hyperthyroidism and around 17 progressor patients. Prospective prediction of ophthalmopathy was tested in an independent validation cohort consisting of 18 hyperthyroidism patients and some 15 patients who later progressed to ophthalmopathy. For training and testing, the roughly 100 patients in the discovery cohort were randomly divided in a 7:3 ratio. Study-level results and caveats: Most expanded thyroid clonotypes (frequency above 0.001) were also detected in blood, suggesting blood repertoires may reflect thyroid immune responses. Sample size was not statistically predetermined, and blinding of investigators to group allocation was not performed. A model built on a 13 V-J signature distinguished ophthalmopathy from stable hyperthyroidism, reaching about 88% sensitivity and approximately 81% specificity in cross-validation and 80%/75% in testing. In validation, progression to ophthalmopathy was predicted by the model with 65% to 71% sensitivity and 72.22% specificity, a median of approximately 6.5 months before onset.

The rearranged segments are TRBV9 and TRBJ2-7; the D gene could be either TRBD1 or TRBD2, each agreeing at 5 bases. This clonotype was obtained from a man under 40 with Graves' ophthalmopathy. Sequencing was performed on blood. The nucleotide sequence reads TGTGCCAGCAGCCCGGGACCAGGTAGGTACGAGCAGTACTTC. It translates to CASSPGPGRYEQYF. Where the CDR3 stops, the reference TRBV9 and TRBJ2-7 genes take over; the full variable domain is DSGVTQTPKHLITATGQRVTLRCSPRSGDLSVYWYQQSLDQGLQFLIQYYNGEERAKGNILERFSAQQFPDLHSELNLSSLELGDSALYFCASSPGPGRYEQYFGPGTRLTVT.